This TCR beta chain was identified during a study of T cell responses to AZD1222 COVID-19 vaccine. Repertoires were generated with immunoSEQ multiplex PCR, while TCRdb's copy carries only in-frame clones and drops some. Altogether roughly 190,000 clones are present, roughly 92% being singletons, with the ten largest covering 3.6%. Germline V lookup: CDR1 ENHRY, CDR2 SYGVKD. V dropped 3 bases and J dropped 3 bases, with 11 bases sitting between them. The CDR3 consists of 14 residues. The sequence was collected from an adult who received the MenACWY meningococcal vaccine as a control. The sequenced sample was peripheral blood, obtained 28 days after the second dose of the MenACWY control vaccine. This chain uses TRBV10-3 with TRBJ1-1; the D gene is possibly TRBD1 (6 bases). CDR3 region: CAISDGGSDTEAFF. The CDR3 bases are TGTGCCATCAGTGATGGGGGCTCGGACACTGAAGCTTTCTTT.